This passage covers 5 T cell receptor beta chains from one sample sequenced in a study of blood T cell repertoires in COVID-19. The data were produced by immunoSEQ multiplex PCR, yet TCRdb's version contains in-frame clones alone and is incomplete. The table shows about 350,000 clones, with about 90% occurring only once. Material: PBMCs or T cells enriched from blood (not recorded which). These TCRs come from a woman aged 25 to 45 who had been exposed to COVID-19.

This clone was observed a single time. V usage is TRBV5-1 and J usage is TRBJ2-2; 8 bases agree with TRBD1. The J segment lost 8 bases and the V segment lost 4 bases, leaving 10 bases of the junction unmatched. The CDR3 totals 15 residues. Germline loops: CDR1 SGHRS, CDR2 YFSETQ. For the CDR3, the DNA is TGCGCCAGCAGCACGAGACAGGGGCCGAAGGGGGAGCTGTTTTTT. Translating it yields CASSTRQGPKGELFF.

The rearrangement links TRBV7-9 to TRBJ1-2, with 8 bases lining up with TRBD1. V lost 1 base to trimming and J lost 7 bases; unmatched junction nucleotides: 5. Germline V gene data show CDR1 as SEHNR and CDR2 as FQNEAQ (reference sequence). The CDR3 extends over 14 amino acids. CDR3 region: CASSLGTGWGGYTF. The DNA for the CDR3 is TGTGCCAGCAGCTTAGGGACAGGGTGGGGTGGCTACACCTTC.

The chain is built from TRBV11-2 and TRBJ2-2; D perhaps matches TRBD2 (5 bases). V dropped 3 bases and J dropped 4 bases, with 21 bases sitting between them. CDR1 SGHAT and CDR2 FQNNGV come from the germline V gene. This CDR3 has 18 amino acids. DNA for the CDR3: TGTGCCAGCAGCTTCGGCCCAGGCGTGGCAGGACTCACCGGGGAGCTGTTTTTT. It specifies CASSFGPGVAGLTGELFF.

The chain carries TRBV7-9 and TRBJ2-1, with TRBD2 matching 9 bases. Trimming removed 5 bases from V and 6 bases from J; junction bases left unmatched: 8. Germline-derived CDR1 and CDR2 are SEHNR and FQNEAQ (reference sequence). This CDR3 has 15 amino acids. CDR3 sequence reads: CASSDRSGSGNEQFF. As DNA, the CDR3 is TGTGCCAGCAGCGACCGTAGCGGGAGCGGCAATGAGCAGTTCTTC.

This clone came up once. The chain joins TRBV5-6 to TRBJ1-2; D may be TRBD1 (5 bases). The V end lost 4 bases, the J end lost 4 bases, and 14 bases lay between the germline ends. The CDR3 length is 14 residues. Germline CDR1 reads SGHDT; CDR2 reads YYEEEE. As DNA, the CDR3 is TGTGCCAGCAGCCCCGAATTAGACAGCTATGGCTACACCTTC. Translating gives CASSPELDSYGYTF.